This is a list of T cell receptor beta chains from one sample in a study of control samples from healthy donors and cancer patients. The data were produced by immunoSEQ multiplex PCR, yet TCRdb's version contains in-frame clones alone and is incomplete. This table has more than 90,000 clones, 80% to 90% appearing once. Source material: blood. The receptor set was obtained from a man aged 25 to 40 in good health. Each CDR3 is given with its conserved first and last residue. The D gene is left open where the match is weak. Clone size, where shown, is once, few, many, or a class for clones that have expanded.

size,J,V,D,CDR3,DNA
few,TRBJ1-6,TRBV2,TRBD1,CASSWSGTDVNSPLHF,TGTGCCAGCAGCTGGTCCGGGACAGATGTAAATTCACCCCTCCACTTT
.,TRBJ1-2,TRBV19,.,CASSSGQGALKLGYTF,.
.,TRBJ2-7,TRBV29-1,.,CSVRTGYEQYF,TGCAGCGTGCGGACGGGATACGAGCAGTACTTC
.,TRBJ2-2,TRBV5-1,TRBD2,CASSLRRVAGTSGRADTGELFF,TGCGCCAGCAGCCTACGGCGGGTCGCCGGGACTAGCGGGAGGGCCGACACCGGGGAGCTGTTTTTT
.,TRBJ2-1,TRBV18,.,CASSPPTGEQFF,TGTGCCAGCTCACCACCCACAGGCGAGCAGTTCTTC
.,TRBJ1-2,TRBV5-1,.,CASSWRHRVDGYTF,TGCGCCAGCAGCTGGAGACACAGGGTCGATGGCTACACCTTC
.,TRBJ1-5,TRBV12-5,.,CASGAQTGPQHF,TGTGCTAGTGGTGCACAAACGGGGCCCCAGCATTTT
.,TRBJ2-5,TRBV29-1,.,CSGGGPNQETQYF,TGCAGCGGGGGGGGCCCTAATCAAGAGACCCAGTACTTC
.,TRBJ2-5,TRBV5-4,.,CASSSQQGTGETQYF,TGTGCCAGCAGCTCTCAACAGGGAACGGGAGAGACCCAGTACTTC
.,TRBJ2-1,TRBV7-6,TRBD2,CASSLRGDPYNEQFF,TGTGCCAGCAGCCTACGGGGGGATCCCTACAATGAGCAGTTCTTC
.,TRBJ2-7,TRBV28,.,CASSLSGDSYEQYF,TGTGCCAGCAGTTTATCGGGAGACTCCTACGAGCAGTACTTC
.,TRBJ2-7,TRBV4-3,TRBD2,CASSQAPSGSYEQYF,TGCGCCAGCAGCCAAGCCCCTAGCGGATCCTACGAGCAGTACTTC
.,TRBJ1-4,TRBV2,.,CASSDLWGKGLFF,TGTGCCAGCAGTGATTTGTGGGGGAAAGGGCTGTTTTTT
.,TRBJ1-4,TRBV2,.,CASSASGSEKLFF,TGTGCCAGCAGTGCCTCGGGGTCTGAAAAACTGTTTTTT
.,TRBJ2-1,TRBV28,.,CASLQGLHEQFF,TGTGCCAGCTTACAGGGTTTGCATGAGCAGTTCTTC
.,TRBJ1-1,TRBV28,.,CASYAANTEAFF,TGTGCCAGCTATGCGGCGAACACTGAAGCTTTCTTT
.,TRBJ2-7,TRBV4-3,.,CASSQLLNTDEQYF,TGCGCCAGCAGCCAGCTTCTAAATACTGACGAGCAGTACTTC
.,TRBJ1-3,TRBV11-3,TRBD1,CASSSRGSGNTIYF,TGTGCCAGCAGCTCCAGGGGGTCTGGAAACACCATATATTTT
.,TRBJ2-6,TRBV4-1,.,CASSQGSSGANVLTF,TGCGCCAGCAGCCAAGGGTCCTCTGGGGCCAACGTCCTGACTTTC
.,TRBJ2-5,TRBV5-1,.,CASSGVLAQSQETQYF,TGCGCCAGCAGTGGGGTTCTGGCCCAAAGCCAGGAGACCCAGTACTTC
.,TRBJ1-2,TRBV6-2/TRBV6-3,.,CASSYGPAGEVYGYTF,TGTGCCAGCAGTTATGGTCCAGCAGGGGAAGTCTATGGCTACACCTTC
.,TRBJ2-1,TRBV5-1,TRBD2,CASSLRAGGPFEQFF,TGCGCCAGCAGCTTGAGGGCGGGGGGGCCCTTCGAGCAGTTCTTC
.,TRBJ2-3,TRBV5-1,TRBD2,CASSIPSGSADTQYF,TGCGCCAGCAGCATCCCCAGCGGGAGTGCAGATACGCAGTATTTT
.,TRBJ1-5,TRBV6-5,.,CASSRSRGESQPQHF,TGTGCCAGCAGTCGGTCGAGGGGGGAAAGTCAGCCCCAGCATTTT